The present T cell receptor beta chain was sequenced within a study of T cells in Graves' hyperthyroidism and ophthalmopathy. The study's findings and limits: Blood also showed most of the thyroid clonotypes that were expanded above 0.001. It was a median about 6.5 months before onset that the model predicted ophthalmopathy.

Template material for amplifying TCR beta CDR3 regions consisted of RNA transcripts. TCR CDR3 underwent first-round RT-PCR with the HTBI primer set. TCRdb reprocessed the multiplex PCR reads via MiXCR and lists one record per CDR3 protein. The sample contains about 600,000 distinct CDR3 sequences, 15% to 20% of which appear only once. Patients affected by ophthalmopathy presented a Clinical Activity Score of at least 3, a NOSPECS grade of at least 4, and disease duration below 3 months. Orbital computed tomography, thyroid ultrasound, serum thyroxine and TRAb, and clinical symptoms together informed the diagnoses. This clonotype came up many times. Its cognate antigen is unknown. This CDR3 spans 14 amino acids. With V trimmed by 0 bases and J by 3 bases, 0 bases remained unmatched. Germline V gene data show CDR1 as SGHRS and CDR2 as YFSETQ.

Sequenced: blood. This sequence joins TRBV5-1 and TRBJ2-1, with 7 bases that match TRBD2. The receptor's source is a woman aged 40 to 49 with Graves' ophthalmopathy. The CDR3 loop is CASSLGEGYNEQFF. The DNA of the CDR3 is TGCGCCAGCAGCTTGGGGGAGGGCTACAATGAGCAGTTCTTC.